These 30 T cell receptor beta chains share one sample of origin, sequenced in a study of blood T cell repertoires in COVID-19. The repertoire was sequenced with immunoSEQ multiplex PCR; TCRdb's copy has only in-frame clones and lacks some. Of approximately 290,000 clones in the sample, about 80% were seen once. Source material: peripheral blood. Source of these receptors: a person aged 65-85 years with COVID-19, enrolled during active disease.

The chain is built from TRBV4-2 and TRBJ1-3; D might be TRBD1 (5 bases). The CDR3 sequence is 16 residues long. The germline V gene encodes CDR1 LGHNA and CDR2 YNFKEQ. V lost 0 bases to trimming and J lost 4 bases, with 13 bases between them. The CDR3 DNA follows: TGTGCCAGCAGCCAAGATCCATGGACAACCGGAAACACCATATATTTT. Translating it yields CASSQDPWTTGNTIYF.

The chain has TRBV19 and TRBJ2-5; 10 positions agree with TRBD1. After removal of 1 base from V and 5 bases from J, the junction contained 10 bases not matched to a gene. This CDR3 has 17 amino acids. Germline V gives CDR1 LNHDA, CDR2 SQIVND (reference sequence). In DNA, the CDR3 is TGTGCCAGTAGTATAGGGACCGGGACAGGGGTTTTGGAGACCCAGTACTTC. Translation: CASSIGTGTGVLETQYF.

The gene calls are TRBV10-3 and TRBJ2-5; 10 bases are shared with TRBD2. Germline V gene data show CDR1 as ENHRY and CDR2 as SYGVKD. The V segment lost 2 bases and the J segment 4 bases; nucleotides outside the gene matches: 4. The CDR3 spans 15 residues. The CDR3 loop reads CAISEVSGGGETQYF. For the CDR3, the DNA is TGTGCCATCAGTGAGGTCAGCGGGGGGGGAGAGACCCAGTACTTC.

This sequence joins TRBV7-2 and TRBJ2-5; 12 bases agree with TRBD2. CDR1 is SGHTA and CDR2 is FQGNSA in the germline V gene. CDR3 length: 14 residues. V shed 5 bases and J 4 bases; nucleotides not matched to a gene: 2. CDR3 residues: CASSQGLAGETQYF. The CDR3 DNA follows: TGTGCCAGCAGCCAGGGACTAGCGGGAGAGACCCAGTACTTC.

Note on this clone: This sample includes further DNA sequences coding for the same CDR3. V and J are TRBV7-9 and TRBJ2-5; TRBD1 matches at 7 bases. The germline V gene encodes CDR1 SEHNR and CDR2 FQNEAQ (reference sequence). This CDR3 comprises 15 residues. After removal of 2 bases from V and 2 bases from J, the junction contained 5 bases not matched to a gene. The CDR3 region is CASSLRQGLQETQYF. The CDR3 DNA sequence: TGTGCCAGCAGCTTAAGACAGGGCTTACAAGAGACCCAGTACTTC. The entire variable domain, with the rest obtained from reference TRBV7-9 and TRBJ2-5, is as follows: DTGVSQNPRHKITKRGQNVTFRCDPISEHNRLYWYRQTLGQGPEFLTYFQNEAQLEKSRLLSDRFSAERPKGSFSTLEIQRTEQGDSAMYLCASSLRQGLQETQYFGPGTRLLVL.

This clone was seen more than once but under ten times. The chain couples TRBV6-5 to TRBJ1-1; D unresolved. The V end was cut by 8 bases, the J end by 3 bases, with 7 bases between. Germline CDR1 MNHEY, CDR2 SVGAGI. The CDR3 length is 11 residues. This CDR3 reads CASSRYTEAFF. CDR3 nucleotide sequence: TGTGCCAGCTCTAGGTACACTGAAGCTTTCTTT.

The gene calls are TRBV21-1 and TRBJ2-7; the table's D call, TRBD2, has no DNA check behind it. TRBV21-1 is noted as a pseudogene. CDR3 size: 14 residues. CDR3: CASSKARRGGQQYF. CDR3 DNA sequence: TGTGCCAGCAGCAAAGCGAGGCGGGGGGGGCAGCAGTACTTC.

The chain links TRBV18 to TRBJ2-2, with D maybe TRBD1 (5 bases). The CDR3 consists of 14 residues. Germline CDR1 and CDR2: KGHSH and LQKENI. V lost 5 bases to trimming and J lost 0 bases, with 7 bases between them. DNA of the CDR3: TGTGCCAGCTCAACAGGAACGAACACCGGGGAGCTGTTTTTT. It specifies CASSTGTNTGELFF.

The rearrangement joins TRBV5-1 to TRBJ1-3; the D gene is possibly TRBD1 (6 bases). The V end was cut by 0 bases, the J end by 3 bases, with 19 bases between. The CDR3 runs to 18 residues. The germline V gene has CDR1 SGHRS and CDR2 YFSETQ. CDR3: CASSLDGTSKLGGNTIYF. CDR3 sequence (DNA): TGCGCCAGCAGCTTGGACGGGACATCTAAGCTGGGTGGAAACACCATATATTTT.

V and J are TRBV19 and TRBJ1-2; TRBD1 is a possible D gene (5 bases). V was pared by 6 bases and J by 2 bases, with 10 bases between. Germline CDR1 reads LNHDA; CDR2 reads SQIVND (reference sequence). The CDR3 is 13 amino acids. The CDR3 here is CASRQDKNYGYTF. The CDR3 DNA reads as TGTGCCAGTAGGCAGGACAAAAACTATGGCTACACCTTC.

This sequence joins TRBV12-3 or TRBV12-4 and TRBJ1-2; D perhaps matches TRBD1 (6 bases). V was pared by 7 bases and J by 4 bases, with 10 bases between. CDR3 length: 12 amino acids. The CDR3 loop is CASTSGAYGYTF. The CDR3 DNA follows: TGTGCCAGCACGTCAGGGGCCTATGGCTACACCTTC.

This chain joins TRBV19 and TRBJ2-3, with 10 nucleotides matching TRBD2. From germline, CDR1 is LNHDA and CDR2 SQIVND (reference sequence). V was pared by 5 bases and J by 5 bases, with 4 bases of the junction left unmatched. The CDR3 sequence is 14 residues long. The chain's CDR3 is CASSLLAGVDTQYF. CDR3 sequence (DNA): TGTGCCAGTAGTCTTCTAGCGGGAGTAGATACGCAGTATTTT.

The chain couples TRBV3-1 (or the pseudogene TRBV3-2) to TRBJ2-5; TRBD2 agrees at 11 bases. V dropped 1 base and J dropped 1; count of bases not matched to a gene: 2. The CDR3 runs to 16 residues. CDR1 is LGHDT and CDR2 is YNNKEL in the germline V gene (reference sequence). CDR3 region: CASSQASGGPQETQYF. The CDR3 DNA reads TGTGCCAGCAGCCAAGCTAGCGGGGGGCCCCAAGAGACCCAGTACTTC.

This chain uses TRBV30 with TRBJ1-4, with 8 bases fitting TRBD1. The germline CDR1 and CDR2 sequences are GTSNPN and SVGIG (reference sequence). The CDR3 has 14 residues. The V and J ends lost 5 bases and 5 bases, in that order; junction bases with no gene match: 7. Written as DNA, the CDR3 is TGTGCCTGGGATAACAGGGGGGGAAATGAAAAACTGTTTTTT. This translates into CAWDNRGGNEKLFF.

The chain uses TRBV29-1 and TRBJ2-3; 9 bases fit TRBD2. V lost 4 bases to trimming and J lost 3 bases; unmatched junction nucleotides: 5. The germline V gene encodes CDR1 SQVTM and CDR2 ANQGSEA. This CDR3 spans 14 amino acids. CDR3: CSVAGTSSTDTQYF. The CDR3 nucleotides are TGCAGCGTTGCCGGGACTAGCTCTACAGATACGCAGTATTTT.

The chain carries TRBV19 and TRBJ2-1, with 10 bases fitting TRBD2. There are 15 residues in the CDR3. CDR1 is LNHDA and CDR2 is SQIVND in the germline V gene (reference sequence). V was pared by 7 bases and J by 4 bases, with 7 bases of the junction left unmatched. As DNA, the CDR3 is TGTGCCAGTACCCCTGTAGCGGGAGGTTACAATGAGCAGTTCTTC. Translated: CASTPVAGGYNEQFF.

The rearrangement uses TRBV7-9 and TRBJ2-1, with a possible D match to TRBD2 (6 bases). V was pared by 5 bases and J by 11 bases, with 13 bases between. Germline CDR1 SEHNR, CDR2 FQNEAQ (reference sequence). CDR3 length: 12 amino acids. CDR3: CASSRTGEQQFF. DNA for the CDR3: TGTGCCAGCAGCCGAACGGGAGAACAGCAGTTCTTC.

This chain joins TRBV10-3 and TRBJ2-1; tentatively, D is TRBD2 (6 bases). CDR3 length equals 17 residues. Germline CDR1 ENHRY, CDR2 SYGVKD. V gave up 8 bases and J gave up 4 bases, with 24 bases separating them. CDR3 in amino acids: CAIFACLRGSLYNEQFF. CDR3 sequence (DNA): TGTGCCATCTTTGCTTGTTTACGGGGGTCTCTATACAATGAGCAGTTCTTC.

The CDR3 DNA sequence: TGCAGCGCCCCAGCGGGAGTCAATGAGCAGTTCTTC. Its protein product is CSAPAGVNEQFF. The chain links TRBV29-1 to TRBJ2-1, with 8 nucleotides matching TRBD2. Germline trimming cut 7 bases from V and 6 bases from J; bases unmatched to any gene: 5. Germline CDR1 reads SQVTM; CDR2 reads ANQGSEA. The CDR3 is 12 amino acids.

This rearrangement joins TRBV6-5 to TRBJ2-5, with a weak D call TRBD2 (7 bases). Deletions cut 3 bases from V and 5 bases from J, with 13 bases between. Germline loops: CDR1 MNHEY, CDR2 SVGAGI. The CDR3 spans 14 residues. The CDR3 is CASSYRGGRETQYF. DNA for the CDR3: TGTGCCAGCAGTTATAGGGGGGGCCGCGAGACCCAGTACTTC.

The CDR3 loop reads CASSWDSYDSNQPQHF. CDR3 nucleotide sequence: TGTGCCAGCAGTTGGGACAGCTATGATAGCAATCAGCCCCAGCATTTT. The rearrangement uses TRBV6-6 and TRBJ1-5; 7 nucleotides line up with TRBD1. Germline V gene sequence: CDR1 MNHNY, CDR2 SVGAGI (reference sequence). V lost 4 bases and J lost 0; bases outside the gene matches: 6. This CDR3 is 16 amino acids long.

V usage is TRBV5-1 and J usage is TRBJ2-3; 9 bases fit TRBD2. CDR1 is SGHRS, CDR2 YFSETQ, per germline. CDR3 length: 17 residues. V lost 1 base to trimming and J lost 3 bases; unmatched junction nucleotides: 9. The CDR3 here is CASSLTLSSGATDTQYF. CDR3 bases: TGCGCCAGCAGCTTGACCCTCTCTAGCGGGGCAACAGATACGCAGTATTTT. The whole variable domain, filled in from reference TRBV5-1 and TRBJ2-3, reads KAGVTQTPRYLIKTRGQQVTLSCSPISGHRSVSWYQQTPGQGLQFLFEYFSETQRNKGNFPGRFSGRQFSNSRSEMNVSTLELGDSALYLCASSLTLSSGATDTQYFGPGTRLTVL.

The CDR3 reads CASKGGAGGQPQHF. In nucleotides, the CDR3 is TGTGCCAGCAAGGGGGGGGCTGGAGGACAGCCCCAGCATTTT. The chain uses TRBV5-5 and TRBJ1-5; possibly TRBD1 for D (6 bases). V dropped 6 bases and J dropped 7 bases, with 17 bases sitting between them. This CDR3 comprises 14 residues. The germline gives CDR1 SGHKS, CDR2 YYEKEE (reference sequence).

The V call is TRBV19, the J call TRBJ1-5; 10 bases fit TRBD1. In germline, CDR1 is LNHDA, CDR2 SQIVND (reference sequence). Trimming cost V 6 bases and J 7 bases; bases outside gene matches: 15. This CDR3 has 17 amino acids. The CDR3 protein is CASSPTGTGVTLQPQHF. CDR3 DNA: TGTGCCAGTAGCCCAACCGGGACAGGGGTTACATTACAGCCCCAGCATTTT.

This chain joins TRBV29-1 and TRBJ2-3, with D perhaps TRBD2 (5 bases). V was shortened by 7 bases and J by 4 bases, with 15 bases between the two germline ends. This CDR3 contains 13 residues. CDR1 is SQVTM and CDR2 is ANQGSEA in the germline V gene. CDR3 residues: CSARGNGADTQYF. The CDR3, as DNA: TGCAGCGCCCGGGGAAATGGGGCAGATACGCAGTATTTT.

CDR3 DNA: TGTGCCAGCAGCTTGGTAATTAGTAGTGAGCAGTTCTTC. This translates into CASSLVISSEQFF. This chain uses TRBV7-9 with TRBJ2-1; the D is unclear. Germline V CDR1 and CDR2: SEHNR, FQNEAQ (reference sequence). This CDR3 comprises 13 residues. V was cut by 3 bases and J by 9 bases, with 12 bases left in between.

V is TRBV7-2 and J is TRBJ1-6; no reliable D call. Germline V gene sequence: CDR1 SGHTA, CDR2 FQGNSA. Trimming took off 2 bases at V and 11 bases at J, with 7 bases between the two ends. The CDR3 totals 12 residues. CDR3 amino acids: CASSLLQTPLHF. The CDR3 DNA sequence: TGTGCCAGCAGCTTACTCCAGACACCCCTCCACTTT.

J is TRBJ2-7 and V is TRBV5-6; 9 bases are a match to TRBD1. This CDR3 is built from 15 residues. CDR1 is SGHDT and CDR2 is YYEEEE in the germline V gene. V was clipped by 5 bases and J by 3 bases; unmatched bases: 9. CDR3 bases: TGTGCCAGCAGTACGTCCGGGACAGGGATCTACGAGCAGTACTTC. It encodes CASSTSGTGIYEQYF.

The rearrangement links TRBV6-6 to TRBJ2-6, with a weak D call TRBD1 (6 bases). The germline gives CDR1 MNHNY, CDR2 SVGAGI (reference sequence). V gave up 4 bases and J gave up 1 base, with 11 bases separating them. CDR3 length: 16 residues. The CDR3 sequence: CASSWGQESGANVLTF. CDR3 bases: TGTGCCAGCAGTTGGGGACAAGAGTCTGGGGCCAACGTCCTGACTTTC.

The chain employs TRBV7-2 and TRBJ2-7, with TRBD1 identical over 9 bases. CDR3 length equals 15 residues. V lost 6 bases to trimming and J lost 7 bases; unmatched junction nucleotides: 13. Germline CDR1 and CDR2: SGHTA and FQGNSA. The CDR3 loop reads CASSNRRTGAGEQYF. The CDR3 DNA reads TGTGCCAGCAGTAATAGGCGGACAGGGGCTGGGGAGCAGTACTTC.